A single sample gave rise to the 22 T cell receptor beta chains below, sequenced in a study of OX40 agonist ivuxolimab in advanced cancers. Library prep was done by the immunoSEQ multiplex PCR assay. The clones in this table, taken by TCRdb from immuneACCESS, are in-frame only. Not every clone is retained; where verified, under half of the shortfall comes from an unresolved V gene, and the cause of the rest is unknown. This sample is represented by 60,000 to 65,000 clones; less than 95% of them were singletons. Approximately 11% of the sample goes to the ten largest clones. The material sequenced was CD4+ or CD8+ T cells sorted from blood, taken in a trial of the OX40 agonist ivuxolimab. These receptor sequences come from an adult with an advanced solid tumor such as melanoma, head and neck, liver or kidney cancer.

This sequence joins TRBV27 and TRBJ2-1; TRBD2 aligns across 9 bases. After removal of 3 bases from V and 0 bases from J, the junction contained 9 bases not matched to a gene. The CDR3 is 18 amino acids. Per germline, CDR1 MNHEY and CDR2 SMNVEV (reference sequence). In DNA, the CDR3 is TGTGCCAGCAGTTTCGATACTAGCGGGCTTAGCTCCTACAATGAGCAGTTCTTC. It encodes CASSFDTSGLSSYNEQFF.

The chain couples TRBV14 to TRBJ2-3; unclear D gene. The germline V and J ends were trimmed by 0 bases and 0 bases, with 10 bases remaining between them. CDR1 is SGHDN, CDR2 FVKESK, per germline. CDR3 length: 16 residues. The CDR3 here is CASSQDGLTSTDTQYF. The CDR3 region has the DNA TGTGCCAGCAGCCAAGATGGCCTTACTAGCACAGATACGCAGTATTTT.

CDR3 loop: CASSISVMNTEAFF. CDR3 DNA sequence: TGTGCCAGTAGTATCTCCGTCATGAACACTGAAGCTTTCTTT. The chain recombines TRBV19 with TRBJ1-1; D remains ambiguous. The V and J ends lost 3 bases and 0 bases respectively, with 8 bases between them. There are 14 residues in the CDR3. The V gene's germline CDR1 is LNHDA and CDR2 SQIVND (reference sequence).

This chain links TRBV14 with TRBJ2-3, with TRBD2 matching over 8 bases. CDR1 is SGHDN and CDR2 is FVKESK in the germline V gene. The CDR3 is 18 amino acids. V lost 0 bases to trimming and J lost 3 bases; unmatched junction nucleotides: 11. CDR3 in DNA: TGTGCCAGCAGCCAAGATCGGAAAGCGGGAGAGGTGACAGATACGCAGTATTTT. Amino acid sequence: CASSQDRKAGEVTDTQYF.

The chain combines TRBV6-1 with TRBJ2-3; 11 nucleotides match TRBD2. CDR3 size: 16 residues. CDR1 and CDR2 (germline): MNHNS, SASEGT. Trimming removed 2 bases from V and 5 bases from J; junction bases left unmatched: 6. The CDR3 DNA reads TGTGCCAGCAGTGAACTACTAGCGGGAGAGGTAGATACGCAGTATTTT. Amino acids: CASSELLAGEVDTQYF.

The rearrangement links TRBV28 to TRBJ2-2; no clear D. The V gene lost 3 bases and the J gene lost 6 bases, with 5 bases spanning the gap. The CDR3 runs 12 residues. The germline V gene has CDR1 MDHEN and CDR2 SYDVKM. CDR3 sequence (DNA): TGTGCCAGCAGTTTCCCTCCCGGGGAGCTGTTTTTT. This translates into CASSFPPGELFF.

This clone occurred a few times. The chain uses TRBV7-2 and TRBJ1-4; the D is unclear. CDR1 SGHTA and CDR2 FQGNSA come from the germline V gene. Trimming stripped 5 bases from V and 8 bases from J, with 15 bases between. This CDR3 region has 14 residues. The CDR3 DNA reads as TGTGCCAGCAGCCCGGACCGGACGGGGGAAAAACTGTTTTTT. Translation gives CASSPDRTGEKLFF. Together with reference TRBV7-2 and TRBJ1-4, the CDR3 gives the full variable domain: GAGVSQSPSNKVTEKGKDVELRCDPISGHTALYWYRQSLGQGLEFLIYFQGNSAPDKSGLPSDRFSAERTGGSVSTLTIQRTQQEDSAVYLCASSPDRTGEKLFFGSGTQLSVL.

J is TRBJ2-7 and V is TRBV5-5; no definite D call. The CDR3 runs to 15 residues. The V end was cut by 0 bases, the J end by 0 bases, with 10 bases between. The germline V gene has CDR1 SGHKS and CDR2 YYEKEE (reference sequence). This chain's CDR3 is CASSLGTGSSYEQYF. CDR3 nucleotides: TGTGCCAGCAGCTTGGGGACGGGTAGCTCCTACGAGCAGTACTTC.

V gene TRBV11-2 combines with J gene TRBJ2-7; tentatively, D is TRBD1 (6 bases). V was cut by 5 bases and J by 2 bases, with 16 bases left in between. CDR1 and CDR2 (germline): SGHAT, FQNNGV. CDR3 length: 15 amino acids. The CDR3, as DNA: TGTGCCAGCAGCCCAGGACAGCAACCACCCTACGAGCAGTACTTC. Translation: CASSPGQQPPYEQYF.

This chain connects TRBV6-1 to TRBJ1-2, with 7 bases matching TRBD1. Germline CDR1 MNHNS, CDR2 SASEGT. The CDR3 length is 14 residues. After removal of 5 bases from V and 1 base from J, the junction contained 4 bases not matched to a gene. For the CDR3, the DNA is TGTGCCAGCAGTTGGGGACAGATTAACTATGGCTACACCTTC. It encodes CASSWGQINYGYTF.

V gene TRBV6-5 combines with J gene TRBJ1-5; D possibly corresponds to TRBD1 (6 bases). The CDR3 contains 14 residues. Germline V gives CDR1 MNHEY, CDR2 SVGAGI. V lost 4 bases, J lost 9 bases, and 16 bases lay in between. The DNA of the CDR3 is TGTGCCAGCAGTTGGACCAACAGGGAAGGGCCCCAGCATTTT. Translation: CASSWTNREGPQHF.

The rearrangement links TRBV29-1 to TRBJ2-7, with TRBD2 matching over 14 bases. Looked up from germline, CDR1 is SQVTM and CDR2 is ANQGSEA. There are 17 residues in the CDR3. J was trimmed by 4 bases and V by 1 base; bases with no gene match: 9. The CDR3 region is CSVEVPGLAGGIYEQYF. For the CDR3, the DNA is TGCAGCGTTGAAGTTCCTGGACTAGCGGGAGGCATTTACGAGCAGTACTTC.

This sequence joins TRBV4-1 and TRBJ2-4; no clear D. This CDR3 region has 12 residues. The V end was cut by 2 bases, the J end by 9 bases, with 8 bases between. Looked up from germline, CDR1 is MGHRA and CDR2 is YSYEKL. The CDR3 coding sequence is TGCGCCAGCAGCCAATCGACGGGCATTCAGTACTTC. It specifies CASSQSTGIQYF.

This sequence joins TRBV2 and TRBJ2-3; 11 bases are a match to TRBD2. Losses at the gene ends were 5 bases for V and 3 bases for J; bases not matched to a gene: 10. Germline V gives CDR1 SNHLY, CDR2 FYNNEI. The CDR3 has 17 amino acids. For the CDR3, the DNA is TGTGCCAGCAGTAGACTCGGACTAGCGGGTCGAACAGATACGCAGTATTTT. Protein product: CASSRLGLAGRTDTQYF.

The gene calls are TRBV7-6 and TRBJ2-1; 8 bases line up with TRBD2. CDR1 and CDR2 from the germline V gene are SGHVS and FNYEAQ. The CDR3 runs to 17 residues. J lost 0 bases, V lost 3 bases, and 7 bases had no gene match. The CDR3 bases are TGTGCCAGCAGCTTTTGTTGCGGGGGGAGCTCCTACAATGAGCAGTTCTTC. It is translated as CASSFCCGGSSYNEQFF.

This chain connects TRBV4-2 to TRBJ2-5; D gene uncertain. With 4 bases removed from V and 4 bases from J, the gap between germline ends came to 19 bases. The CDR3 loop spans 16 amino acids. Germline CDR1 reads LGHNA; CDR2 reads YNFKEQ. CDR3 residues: CASSPVADLTSETQYF. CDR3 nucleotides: TGTGCCAGCAGCCCCGTGGCGGACCTCACGTCAGAGACCCAGTACTTC.

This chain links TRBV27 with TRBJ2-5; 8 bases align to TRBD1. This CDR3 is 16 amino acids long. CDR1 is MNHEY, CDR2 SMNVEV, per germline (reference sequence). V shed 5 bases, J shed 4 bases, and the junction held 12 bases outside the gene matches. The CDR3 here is CASSPENYDRGETQYF. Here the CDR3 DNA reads TGTGCCAGCAGTCCCGAAAACTACGACAGGGGAGAGACCCAGTACTTC.

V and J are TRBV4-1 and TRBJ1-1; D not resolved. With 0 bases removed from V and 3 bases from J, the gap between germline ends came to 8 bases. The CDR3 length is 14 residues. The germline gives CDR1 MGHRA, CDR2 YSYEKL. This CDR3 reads CASSQEPGHTEAFF. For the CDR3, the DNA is TGCGCCAGCAGCCAAGAGCCCGGCCACACTGAAGCTTTCTTT.

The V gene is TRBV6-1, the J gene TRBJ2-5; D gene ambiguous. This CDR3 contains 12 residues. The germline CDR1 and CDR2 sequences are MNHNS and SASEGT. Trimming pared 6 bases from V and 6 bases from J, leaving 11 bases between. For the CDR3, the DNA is TGTGCCAGCAGGAGTTCGGAAAAGACCCAGTACTTC. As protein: CASRSSEKTQYF.

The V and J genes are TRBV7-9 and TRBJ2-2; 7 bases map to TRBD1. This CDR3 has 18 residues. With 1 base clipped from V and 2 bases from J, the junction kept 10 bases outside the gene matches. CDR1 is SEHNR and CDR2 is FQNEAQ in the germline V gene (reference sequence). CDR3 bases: TGTGCCAGCAGCTTAGGGGGCGCCGGGACAGATAACACCGGGGAGCTGTTTTTT. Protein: CASSLGGAGTDNTGELFF.

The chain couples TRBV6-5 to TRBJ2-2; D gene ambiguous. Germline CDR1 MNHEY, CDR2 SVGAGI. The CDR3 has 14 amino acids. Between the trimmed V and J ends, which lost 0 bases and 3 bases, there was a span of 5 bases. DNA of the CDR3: TGTGCCAGCAGTTACTCCCGGTACACCGGGGAGCTGTTTTTT. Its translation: CASSYSRYTGELFF.

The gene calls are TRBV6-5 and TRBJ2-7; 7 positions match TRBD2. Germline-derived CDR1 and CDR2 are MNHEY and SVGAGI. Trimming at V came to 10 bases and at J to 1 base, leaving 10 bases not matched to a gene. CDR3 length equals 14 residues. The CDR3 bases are TGTGCCATCCAGGGAACGGGAGGATCCTACGAGCAGTACTTC. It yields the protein CAIQGTGGSYEQYF.